The sequence of this T cell receptor (beta chain) was determined in a study of T cells after yellow fever vaccination. Study-level background: The authors prepared low-cell-number fractions using SMART-Seq v4 Ultra Low Input.

Comment on this clonotype: Its antigen is not identified.

Study-wide points: The study found a weaker secondary response that peaked faster, day 5 versus 15.

V dropped 4 bases and J dropped 0 bases, with 13 bases sitting between them. This CDR3 region has 17 residues. Per the germline V gene, CDR1 is MNHEY and CDR2 is SVGAGI. The TCR cDNA carried a universal primer site and UMIs from 5'RACE template switching. TCRdb redid the calling of the 5' RACE reads with MiXCR, one entry per CDR3 protein. The table lists 620,000 or so distinct CDR3 sequences, about a sixth of them singletons. Material: PBMCs, obtained 5 days after the first yellow fever vaccination. The rearrangement uses TRBV6-5 and TRBJ2-6, with D possibly being TRBD1 or TRBD2 (5 bases each). The origin of this receptor is a man aged 18-30 years who received the YFV17D yellow fever vaccine. In DNA form, the CDR3 reads TGTGCCAGCAGTTTGGGACGGGCTTACTCTGGGGCCAACGTCCTGACTTTC. It yields the protein CASSLGRAYSGANVLTF.